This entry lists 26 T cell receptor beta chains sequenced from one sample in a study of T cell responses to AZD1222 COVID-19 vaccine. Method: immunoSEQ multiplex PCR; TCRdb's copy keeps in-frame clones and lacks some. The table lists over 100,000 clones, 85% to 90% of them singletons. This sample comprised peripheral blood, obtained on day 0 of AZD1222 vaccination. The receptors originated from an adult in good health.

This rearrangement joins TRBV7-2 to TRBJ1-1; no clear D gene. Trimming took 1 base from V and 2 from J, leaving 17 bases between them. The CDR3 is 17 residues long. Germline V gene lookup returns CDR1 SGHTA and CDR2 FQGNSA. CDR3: CASSLGSPGLYNTEAFF. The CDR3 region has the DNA TGTGCCAGCAGCTTAGGGTCCCCAGGCCTCTACAACACTGAAGCTTTCTTT.

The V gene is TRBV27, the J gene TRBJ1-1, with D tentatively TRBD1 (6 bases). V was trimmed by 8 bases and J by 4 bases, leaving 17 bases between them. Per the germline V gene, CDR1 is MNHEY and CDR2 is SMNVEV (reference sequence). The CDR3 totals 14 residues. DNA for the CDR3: TGTGCCAGCCGATATGATCCGGGGGCCACTGAAGCTTTCTTT. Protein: CASRYDPGATEAFF.

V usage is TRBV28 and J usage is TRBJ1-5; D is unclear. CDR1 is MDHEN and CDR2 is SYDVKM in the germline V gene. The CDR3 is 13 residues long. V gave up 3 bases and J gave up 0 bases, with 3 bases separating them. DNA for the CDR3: TGTGCCAGCAGTTTCGGTAGCAATCAGCCCCAGCATTTT. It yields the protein CASSFGSNQPQHF.

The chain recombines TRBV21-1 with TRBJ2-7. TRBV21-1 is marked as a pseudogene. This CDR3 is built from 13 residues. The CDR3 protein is CASSHTDGCEQYF. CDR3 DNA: TGTGCCAGCAGCCACACGGACGGTTGCGAGCAGTACTTC.

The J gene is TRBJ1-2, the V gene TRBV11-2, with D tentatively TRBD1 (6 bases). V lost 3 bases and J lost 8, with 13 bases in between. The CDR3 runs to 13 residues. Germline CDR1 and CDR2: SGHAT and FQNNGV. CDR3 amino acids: CASSFQGFGGYTF. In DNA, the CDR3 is TGTGCCAGCAGCTTTCAGGGGTTTGGGGGCTACACCTTC.

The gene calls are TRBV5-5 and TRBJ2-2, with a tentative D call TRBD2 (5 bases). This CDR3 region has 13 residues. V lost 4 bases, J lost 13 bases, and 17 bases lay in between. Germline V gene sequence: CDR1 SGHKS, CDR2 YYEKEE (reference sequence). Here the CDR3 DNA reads TGTGCCAGCAGCCCATGGACCCGCGAGGGGCTGTTTTTT. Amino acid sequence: CASSPWTREGLFF.

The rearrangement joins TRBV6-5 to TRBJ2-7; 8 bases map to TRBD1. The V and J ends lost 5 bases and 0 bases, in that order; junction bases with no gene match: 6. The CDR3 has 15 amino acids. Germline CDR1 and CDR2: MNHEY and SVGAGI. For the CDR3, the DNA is TGTGCCAGCAGTCCGTGGACAGGGACCTCCTACGAGCAGTACTTC. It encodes CASSPWTGTSYEQYF.

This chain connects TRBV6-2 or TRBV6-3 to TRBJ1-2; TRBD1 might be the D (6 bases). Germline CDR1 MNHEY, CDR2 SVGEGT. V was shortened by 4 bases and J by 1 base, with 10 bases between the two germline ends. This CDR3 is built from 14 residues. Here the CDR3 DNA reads TGTGCCAGCAGTTCCCCGGACAGTAACTATGGCTACACCTTC. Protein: CASSSPDSNYGYTF.

In nucleotides, the CDR3 is TGTGCCAGCTCACCAGGGGGCTTCAGCGGGGAGCTGTTTTTT. Amino acids: CASSPGGFSGELFF. This chain joins TRBV18 and TRBJ2-2, with D perhaps TRBD1 (6 bases). V dropped 2 bases and J dropped 7 bases, with 11 bases sitting between them. The CDR3 covers 14 residues. Germline V gene sequence: CDR1 KGHSH, CDR2 LQKENI. The full variable domain, rest sourced from reference TRBV18 and TRBJ2-2, is NAGVMQNPRHLVRRRGQEARLRCSPMKGHSHVYWYRQLPEEGLKFMVYLQKENIIDESGMPKERFSAEFPKEGPSILRIQQVVRGDSAAYFCASSPGGFSGELFFGEGSRLTVL.

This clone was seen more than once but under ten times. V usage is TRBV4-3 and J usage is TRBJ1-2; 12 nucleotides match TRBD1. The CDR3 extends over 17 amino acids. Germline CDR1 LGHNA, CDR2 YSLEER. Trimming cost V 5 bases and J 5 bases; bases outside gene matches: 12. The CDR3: CASSGGTGGGRVYGYTF. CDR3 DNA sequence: TGCGCCAGCAGCGGAGGGACAGGGGGCGGAAGGGTTTATGGCTACACCTTC.

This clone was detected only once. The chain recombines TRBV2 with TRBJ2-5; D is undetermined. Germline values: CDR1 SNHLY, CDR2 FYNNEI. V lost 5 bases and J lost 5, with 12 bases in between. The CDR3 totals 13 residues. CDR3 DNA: TGTGCCAGCAGTTCGGCCAGGTGGGAGACCCAGTACTTC. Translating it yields CASSSARWETQYF.

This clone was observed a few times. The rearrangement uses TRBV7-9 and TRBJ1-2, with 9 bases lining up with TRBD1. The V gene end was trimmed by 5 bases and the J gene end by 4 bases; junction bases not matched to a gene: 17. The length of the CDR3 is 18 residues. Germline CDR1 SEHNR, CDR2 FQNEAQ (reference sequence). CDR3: CASSVRDRVVGGTYGYTF. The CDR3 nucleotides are TGTGCCAGCAGCGTCCGGGACAGGGTCGTTGGCGGTACCTATGGCTACACCTTC.

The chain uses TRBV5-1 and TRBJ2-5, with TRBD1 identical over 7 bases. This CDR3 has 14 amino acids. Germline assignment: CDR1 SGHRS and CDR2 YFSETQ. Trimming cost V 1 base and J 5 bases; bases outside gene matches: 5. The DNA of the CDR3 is TGCGCCAGCAGCTTGCCAGGGGGAAAGGAGACCCAGTACTTC. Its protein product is CASSLPGGKETQYF.

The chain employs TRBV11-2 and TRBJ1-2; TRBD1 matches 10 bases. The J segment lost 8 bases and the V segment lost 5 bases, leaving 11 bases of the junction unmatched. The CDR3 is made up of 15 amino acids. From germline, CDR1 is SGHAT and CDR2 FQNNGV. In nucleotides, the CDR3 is TGTGCCAGCAGCCTGGGGGAAGGGACAGGGGAAGGCTACACCTTC. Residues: CASSLGEGTGEGYTF.

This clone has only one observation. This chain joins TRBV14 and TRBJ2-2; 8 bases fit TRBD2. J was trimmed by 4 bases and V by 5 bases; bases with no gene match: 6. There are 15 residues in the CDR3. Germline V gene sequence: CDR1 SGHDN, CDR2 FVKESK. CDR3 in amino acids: CASSRLAGFTGELFF. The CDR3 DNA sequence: TGTGCCAGCAGCAGGCTAGCGGGTTTCACCGGGGAGCTGTTTTTT.

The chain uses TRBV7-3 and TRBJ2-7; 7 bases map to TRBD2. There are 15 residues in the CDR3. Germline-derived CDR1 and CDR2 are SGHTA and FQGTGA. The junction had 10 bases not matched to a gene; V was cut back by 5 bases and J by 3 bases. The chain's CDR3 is CASSHPWGGIYEQYF. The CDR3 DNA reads TGTGCCAGCAGCCACCCTTGGGGGGGAATCTACGAGCAGTACTTC.

CDR3 residues: CASRWRGQMNTEAFF. The DNA for the CDR3 is TGTGCCAGCAGATGGAGGGGACAAATGAACACTGAAGCTTTCTTT. This sequence joins TRBV5-5 and TRBJ1-1, with D tentatively TRBD1 (6 bases). Germline loops: CDR1 SGHKS, CDR2 YYEKEE (reference sequence). The CDR3 extends over 15 amino acids. Deletions cut 5 bases from V and 0 bases from J, with 14 bases between.

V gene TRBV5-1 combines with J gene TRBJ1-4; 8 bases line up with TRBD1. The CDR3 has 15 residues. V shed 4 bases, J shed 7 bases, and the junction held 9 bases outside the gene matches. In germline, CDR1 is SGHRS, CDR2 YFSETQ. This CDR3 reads CASSHGDRKVEKLFF. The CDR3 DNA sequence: TGCGCCAGCAGCCACGGGGACAGGAAGGTTGAAAAACTGTTTTTT. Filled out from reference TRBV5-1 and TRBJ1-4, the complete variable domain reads KAGVTQTPRYLIKTRGQQVTLSCSPISGHRSVSWYQQTPGQGLQFLFEYFSETQRNKGNFPGRFSGRQFSNSRSEMNVSTLELGDSALYLCASSHGDRKVEKLFFGSGTQLSVL.

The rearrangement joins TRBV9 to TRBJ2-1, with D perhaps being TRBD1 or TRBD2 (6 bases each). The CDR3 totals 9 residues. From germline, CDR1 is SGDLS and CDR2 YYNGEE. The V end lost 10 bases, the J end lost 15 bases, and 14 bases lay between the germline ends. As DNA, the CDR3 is TGTGCCTCTGGGGGGCCCCCGTTCTTC. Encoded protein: CASGGPPFF.

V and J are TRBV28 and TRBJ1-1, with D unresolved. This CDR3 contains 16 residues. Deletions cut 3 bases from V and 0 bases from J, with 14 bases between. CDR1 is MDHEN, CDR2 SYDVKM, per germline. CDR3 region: CASSFDPTVVNTEAFF. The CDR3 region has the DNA TGTGCCAGCAGTTTCGACCCTACCGTGGTGAACACTGAAGCTTTCTTT.

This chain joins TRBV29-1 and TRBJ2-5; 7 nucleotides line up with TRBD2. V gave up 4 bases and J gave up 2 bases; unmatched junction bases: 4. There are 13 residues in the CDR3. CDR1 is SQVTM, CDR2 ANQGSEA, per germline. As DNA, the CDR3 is TGCAGCGTTGCCTGGGGGGGACAAGAGACCCAGTACTTC. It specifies CSVAWGGQETQYF.

The CDR3 is CASSPWTANEKLFF. In nucleotides, the CDR3 is TGTGCCAGTAGTCCCTGGACAGCCAATGAAAAACTGTTTTTT. The rearrangement uses TRBV19 and TRBJ1-4; D is perhaps TRBD1 (6 bases). Between the trimmed V and J ends, which lost 5 bases and 5 bases, there was a span of 12 bases. The CDR3 consists of 14 residues. Germline V gene data show CDR1 as LNHDA and CDR2 as SQIVND (reference sequence).

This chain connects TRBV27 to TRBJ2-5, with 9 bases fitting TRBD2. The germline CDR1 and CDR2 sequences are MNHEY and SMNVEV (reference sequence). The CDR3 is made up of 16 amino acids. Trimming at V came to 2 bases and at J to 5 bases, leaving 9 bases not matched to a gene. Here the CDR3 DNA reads TGTGCCAGCAGTTTAGATGCGGGGGGGCCGGGGGAGACCCAGTACTTC. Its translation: CASSLDAGGPGETQYF.

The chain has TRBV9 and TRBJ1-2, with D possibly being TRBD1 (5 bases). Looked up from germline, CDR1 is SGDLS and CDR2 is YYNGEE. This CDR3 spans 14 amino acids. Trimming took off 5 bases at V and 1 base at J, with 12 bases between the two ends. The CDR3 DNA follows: TGTGCCAGCAGTGGGGACGGTTATAACTATGGCTACACCTTC. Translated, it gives CASSGDGYNYGYTF.

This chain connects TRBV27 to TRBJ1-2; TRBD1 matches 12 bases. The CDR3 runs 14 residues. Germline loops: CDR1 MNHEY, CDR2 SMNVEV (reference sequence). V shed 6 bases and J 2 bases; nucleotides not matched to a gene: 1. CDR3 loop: CASRGQGANYGYTF. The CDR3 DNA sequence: TGTGCCAGCAGGGGACAGGGGGCGAACTATGGCTACACCTTC.

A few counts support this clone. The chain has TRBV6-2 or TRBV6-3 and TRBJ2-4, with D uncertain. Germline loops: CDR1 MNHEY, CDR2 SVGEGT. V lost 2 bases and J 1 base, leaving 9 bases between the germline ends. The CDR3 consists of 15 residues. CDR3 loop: CASSYGVYAKNIQYF. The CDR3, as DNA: TGTGCCAGCAGTTACGGAGTTTACGCCAAAAACATTCAGTACTTC.